The clone carrying this T cell receptor beta chain appeared many times. Researchers prepared the TCRbeta library using unique molecular identifiers, the study reports. Each CDR3 protein gets one entry after TCRdb re-called the PCR reads with MiXCR. There are some 250,000 distinct CDR3 sequences in the sample; approximately 12% occur only once, and around 3% lies in the top ten. This entry comes from a study of T-cell reconstitution after alpha-beta-depleted transplantation in children. Trimming at V came to 4 bases and at J to 3 bases, leaving 10 bases not matched to a gene. The germline gives CDR1 SGHRS, CDR2 YFSETQ. This CDR3 has 17 amino acids.

The gene calls are TRBV5-1 and TRBJ2-7, with 13 nucleotides matching TRBD2. This TCR was recovered from a human donor who donated a stem cell graft to a child with acute lymphoblastic leukemia. Here the sequenced sample was PBMCs from the stem cell graft donor, taken from the stem cell graft. CDR3 protein: CASSRHMGTSGIYEQYF. CDR3 bases: TGCGCCAGCAGCCGACATATGGGGACTAGCGGGATCTACGAGCAGTACTTC.